The 25 T cell receptor beta chains below all came from one sample that was sequenced in a study of blood T cell repertoires in COVID-19. Assay used: immunoSEQ multiplex PCR; TCRdb lists only in-frame clones, some missing. The sample consists of 150,000 to 200,000 clones, 75% to 90% of them appearing once. Sequencing was performed on peripheral blood. These receptors came from a man in his forties with acute or convalescent COVID-19.

This clone was observed a handful of times. The chain employs TRBV27 and TRBJ1-5, with D unclear. This CDR3 is 14 amino acids long. In germline, CDR1 is MNHEY, CDR2 SMNVEV (reference sequence). V shed 2 bases and J shed 1 base, with 6 bases lying between them. For the CDR3, the DNA is TGTGCCAGCAGTTTAAGCTGGAGCAATCAGCCCCAGCATTTT. Translated, it gives CASSLSWSNQPQHF.

The gene calls are TRBV6-5 and TRBJ2-2; no clear D gene. The germline V gene has CDR1 MNHEY and CDR2 SVGAGI. The CDR3 is 11 amino acids. Trimming cost V 7 bases and J 7 bases, with 7 bases left between them. DNA of the CDR3: TGTGCCAGCACCTCCGGCGGGGAGCTGTTTTTT. Translating it yields CASTSGGELFF.

The gene calls are TRBV6-1 and TRBJ2-2; 8 nucleotides match TRBD1. The germline CDR1 and CDR2 sequences are MNHNS and SASEGT. With 3 bases clipped from V and 6 bases from J, the junction kept 3 bases outside the gene matches. This CDR3 is 14 amino acids long. The CDR3, as DNA: TGTGCCAGCAGTGACGGGACAGGACCCGGGGAGCTGTTTTTT. Translating gives CASSDGTGPGELFF.

The chain employs TRBV27 and TRBJ1-1, with a possible D match to TRBD1 (5 bases). CDR3 length: 14 amino acids. Looked up from germline, CDR1 is MNHEY and CDR2 is SMNVEV (reference sequence). V was cut by 7 bases and J by 2 bases, with 14 bases left in between. CDR3 sequence reads: CASKGLGLNTEAFF. For the CDR3, the DNA is TGTGCCAGCAAGGGGTTAGGGCTAAACACTGAAGCTTTCTTT.

The chain carries TRBV9 and TRBJ2-3, with 9 bases aligning to TRBD1. CDR1 is SGDLS and CDR2 is YYNGEE in the germline V gene. CDR3 length: 17 amino acids. Unmatched junction bases numbered 11, after V lost 3 bases and J lost 3 bases. This chain's CDR3 is CASSGGDREVRTDTQYF. CDR3 coding DNA: TGTGCCAGCAGCGGGGGGGACAGGGAGGTAAGGACAGATACGCAGTATTTT.

This clone turned up a few times. This chain's CDR3 is CASSQVGSPSLHF. The CDR3 region has the DNA TGCGCCAGCAGCCAAGTGGGGAGTCCCTCCCTCCACTTT. The rearrangement uses TRBV4-1 and TRBJ1-6; D remains ambiguous. The V end was cut by 1 base, the J end by 14 bases, with 12 bases between. Looked up from germline, CDR1 is MGHRA and CDR2 is YSYEKL. This CDR3 has 13 amino acids.

The V gene is TRBV7-3, the J gene TRBJ1-5; D gene unclear. The CDR3 totals 18 residues. Between the trimmed V and J ends, which lost 5 bases and 0 bases, there was a span of 20 bases. Germline V CDR1 and CDR2: SGHTA, FQGTGA. CDR3 loop: CASSPRRAVGYSNQPQHF. The CDR3, as DNA: TGTGCCAGCAGCCCTAGGAGAGCGGTCGGATATAGCAATCAGCCCCAGCATTTT. The whole variable domain, filled in from reference TRBV7-3 and TRBJ1-5, reads GAGVSQTPSNKVTEKGKYVELRCDPISGHTALYWYRQSLGQGPEFLIYFQGTGAADDSGLPNDRFFAVRPEGSVSTLKIQRTERGDSAVYLCASSPRRAVGYSNQPQHFGDGTRLSIL.

The chain couples TRBV9 to TRBJ1-2; D might be TRBD1 (6 bases). Germline CDR1 reads SGDLS; CDR2 reads YYNGEE. The V gene lost 2 bases and the J gene lost 8 bases, with 19 bases spanning the gap. The CDR3 totals 15 residues. CDR3 sequence (DNA): TGTGCCAGCAGCGTCACCGGGACACCCTCGGGCGGCTACACCTTC. Translating it yields CASSVTGTPSGGYTF.

The chain is built from TRBV14 and TRBJ1-2, with 8 bases lining up with TRBD1. CDR1 and CDR2 (germline): SGHDN, FVKESK. Trimming at V came to 4 bases and at J to 4 bases, leaving 11 bases not matched to a gene. The CDR3 consists of 16 residues. This CDR3 reads CASSLGPTGVGYGYTF. The CDR3 bases are TGTGCCAGCAGCCTGGGGCCGACAGGGGTCGGCTATGGCTACACCTTC. The variable domain in full, completed from reference TRBV14 and TRBJ1-2, reads EAGVTQFPSHSVIEKGQTVTLRCDPISGHDNLYWYRRVMGKEIKFLLHFVKESKQDESGMPNNRFLAERTGGTYSTLKVQPAELEDSGVYFCASSLGPTGVGYGYTFGSGTRLTVV.

J is TRBJ2-1 and V is TRBV5-1; no clear D. This CDR3 is 12 amino acids long. V lost 0 bases, J lost 6 bases, and 4 bases lay in between. CDR1 and CDR2 (germline): SGHRS, YFSETQ. This CDR3 reads CASSLVSNEQFF. Written as DNA, the CDR3 is TGCGCCAGCAGCTTGGTATCCAATGAGCAGTTCTTC. The whole variable domain, filled in from reference TRBV5-1 and TRBJ2-1, reads KAGVTQTPRYLIKTRGQQVTLSCSPISGHRSVSWYQQTPGQGLQFLFEYFSETQRNKGNFPGRFSGRQFSNSRSEMNVSTLELGDSALYLCASSLVSNEQFFGPGTRLTVL.

This chain uses TRBV2 with TRBJ1-2; a weak D match, TRBD1 (6 bases). The CDR3 has 12 amino acids. The germline V and J ends were trimmed by 6 bases and 4 bases, with 9 bases remaining between them. Germline V gene lookup returns CDR1 SNHLY and CDR2 FYNNEI. CDR3 bases: TGTGCCAGCAGCGTACAGGGCTATGGCTACACCTTC. It specifies CASSVQGYGYTF.

The gene calls are TRBV18 and TRBJ2-5; 14 bases are shared with TRBD2. The trim removed 4 bases at V and 1 base at J, leaving 8 bases unmatched. Germline V gene data show CDR1 as KGHSH and CDR2 as LQKENI. This CDR3 has 18 amino acids. In nucleotides, the CDR3 is TGTGCCAGCTCACTGTCATTGGGACTAGCGGGGGCCCAAGAGACCCAGTACTTC. Amino acids: CASSLSLGLAGAQETQYF. The whole variable domain, remainder taken from reference TRBV18 and TRBJ2-5, is NAGVMQNPRHLVRRRGQEARLRCSPMKGHSHVYWYRQLPEEGLKFMVYLQKENIIDESGMPKERFSAEFPKEGPSILRIQQVVRGDSAAYFCASSLSLGLAGAQETQYFGPGTRLLVL.

V and J are TRBV6-5 and TRBJ2-7, with D possibly matching TRBD2 (6 bases). The germline V and J ends were trimmed by 8 bases and 2 bases, with 7 bases remaining between them. Germline-derived CDR1 and CDR2 are MNHEY and SVGAGI. The CDR3 has 11 amino acids. CDR3 sequence (DNA): TGTGCCAGCGGCGGGACCTACGAGCAGTACTTC. It encodes CASGGTYEQYF.

This sequence joins TRBV9 and TRBJ2-3, with TRBD2 as a possible D gene (6 bases). V shed 0 bases and J shed 2 bases, with 10 bases lying between them. CDR1 SGDLS and CDR2 YYNGEE come from the germline V gene. There are 15 residues in the CDR3. The CDR3 sequence is CASSVGAGLTDTQYF. DNA for the CDR3: TGTGCCAGCAGCGTAGGAGCGGGCCTCACAGATACGCAGTATTTT.

The chain employs TRBV4-3 and TRBJ2-1; tentatively, D is TRBD2 (7 bases). V lost 1 base to trimming and J lost 5 bases, with 15 bases between them. This CDR3 is built from 16 residues. CDR1 LGHNA and CDR2 YSLEER come from the germline V gene. CDR3 sequence (DNA): TGCGCCAGCAGCCAAGTTATAGGGGGGGCCAACAATGAGCAGTTCTTC. Translating it yields CASSQVIGGANNEQFF.

CDR3 region: CATSPSGLANEQFF. CDR3 bases: TGTGCCACCAGTCCATCGGGACTAGCGAATGAGCAGTTCTTC. V is TRBV24-1 and J is TRBJ2-1; 10 nucleotides agree with TRBD2. The CDR3 is 14 amino acids. J gave up 7 bases and V 6 bases, and 5 bases lay outside the gene matches. The germline V gene has CDR1 KGHDR and CDR2 SFDVKD.

The chain carries TRBV5-1 and TRBJ1-1; D is possibly TRBD1 (6 bases). Germline assignment: CDR1 SGHRS and CDR2 YFSETQ. With 4 bases removed from V and 0 bases from J, the gap between germline ends came to 10 bases. The CDR3 is 14 residues long. CDR3 residues: CASSVDSLNTEAFF. CDR3 DNA sequence: TGCGCCAGCAGCGTGGACAGCCTGAACACTGAAGCTTTCTTT.

The CDR3 spells CASSMIPGINQPQHF. The CDR3 nucleotides read TGCGCCAGCAGCATGATCCCGGGAATCAATCAGCCCCAGCATTTT. The chain couples TRBV5-1 to TRBJ1-5, with D hard to call. The CDR3 covers 15 residues. Germline CDR1 is SGHRS and CDR2 is YFSETQ. V gave up 4 bases and J gave up 3 bases, with 14 bases separating them.

This chain joins TRBV5-1 and TRBJ2-7; TRBD1 aligns across 7 bases. The CDR3 consists of 15 residues. Germline lookup yields CDR1 SGHRS and CDR2 YFSETQ. V lost 0 bases, J lost 2 bases, and 5 bases stayed unmatched. The CDR3: CASSLAEQGAYEQYF. CDR3 in DNA: TGCGCCAGCAGCTTGGCGGAGCAGGGGGCCTACGAGCAGTACTTC.

Details on this clone: Other DNA sequences in this specimen translate into the identical CDR3. DNA of the CDR3: TGTGCCATCAGTGACGGACACCTGAGCTCCTACAATGAGCAGTTCTTC. It is translated as CAISDGHLSSYNEQFF. The gene calls are TRBV10-3 and TRBJ2-1; TRBD1 might be the D (5 bases). V was shortened by 3 bases and J by 0 bases, with 12 bases between the two germline ends. The germline CDR1 and CDR2 sequences are ENHRY and SYGVKD. This CDR3 comprises 16 residues.

This clone was seen many times. The chain is built from TRBV27 and TRBJ2-2; 9 nucleotides match TRBD2. The ends lost 3 bases at V and 2 bases at J; junction bases unmatched: 7. This CDR3 contains 17 residues. The germline CDR1 and CDR2 sequences are MNHEY and SMNVEV (reference sequence). The CDR3 DNA follows: TGTGCCAGCAGTTTCATTAGCGGGGGCCCAAACACCGGGGAGCTGTTTTTT. This encodes CASSFISGGPNTGELFF.

This rearrangement joins TRBV28 to TRBJ2-1; TRBD1 matches at 7 bases. Trimming cost V 2 bases and J 5 bases; bases outside gene matches: 3. Germline-derived CDR1 and CDR2 are MDHEN and SYDVKM. The CDR3 sequence is 14 residues long. The CDR3 sequence: CASSLRDRHNEQFF. The CDR3, as DNA: TGTGCCAGCAGTTTACGGGACAGACACAATGAGCAGTTCTTC.

The chain employs TRBV11-2 and TRBJ1-4; 8 positions agree with TRBD1. Germline values: CDR1 SGHAT, CDR2 FQNNGV. The V and J ends lost 5 bases and 8 bases, in that order; junction bases with no gene match: 16. The CDR3 is made up of 17 amino acids. CDR3 DNA: TGTGCCAGCAGCATACCGGGACAGGCCCCAGTGGGGGAAAAACTGTTTTTT. This translates into CASSIPGQAPVGEKLFF.

As regards this clone: The same CDR3 can be traced to other DNA sequences in this sample. V is TRBV5-1 and J is TRBJ1-4; possibly TRBD1 for D (5 bases). Trimming cost V 3 bases and J 8 bases, with 14 bases left between them. Germline lookup yields CDR1 SGHRS and CDR2 YFSETQ. The CDR3 is 14 amino acids. This CDR3 reads CASSSPGRGEKLFF. In nucleotides, the CDR3 is TGCGCCAGCAGCTCGCCAGGACGGGGGGAAAAACTGTTTTTT.

This clone was observed a handful of times. V gene TRBV21-1 combines with J gene TRBJ1-6; TRBD1, the D gene given by the table, was not confirmed from the DNA. TRBV21-1 is reported as a pseudogene. This CDR3 comprises 14 residues. CDR3 nucleotides: TGTGCCAGCAGCAAAGACAGGGGAAATTCACCCCTCCACTTT. Its translation is CASSKDRGNSPLHF.